A selection of T cell receptor beta chains follows, all from one sample in a study of cytomegalovirus exposure and HLA in healthy donors. Measured with immunoSEQ multiplex PCR; TCRdb has only the in-frame clones, and not every one. This sample has around 220,000 clones, with approximately 83% found just once. The specimen sequenced was PBMCs. The receptors come from a girl between 5 and 17 years old in good health and CMV-seronegative. Each CDR3 is given with its conserved first and last residue. D genes are given only for firm matches. Clone size is shown for a subset of rows, as once, few, many or a class of expanded clone.

d_gene	abundance	j_gene	v_gene	CDR3aa	CDR3nt
TRBD2	NA	TRBJ2-7	TRBV28	CASSPGGSEQYF	TGTGCCAGCAGTCCCGGGGGGTCCGAGCAGTACTTC
NA	once	TRBJ1-1	TRBV7-2	CASSLILGEAFF	TGTGCCAGCAGCTTAATACTCGGTGAAGCTTTCTTT
TRBD1	NA	TRBJ1-2	TRBV7-2	CASSLTPTGDGYTF	TGTGCCAGCAGCTTAACCCCGACAGGGGACGGCTACACCTTC
TRBD1	few	TRBJ1-1	TRBV9	CASSDHPDRGNTEAFF	TGTGCCAGCAGCGATCATCCAGACAGGGGGAACACTGAAGCTTTCTTT
TRBD1	NA	TRBJ2-3	TRBV28	CASAEGTAITDTQYF	TGTGCCAGCGCCGAAGGGACAGCAATCACAGATACGCAGTATTTT
NA	NA	TRBJ1-1	TRBV30	CASSRQYTEAFF	TGTGCCTCAAGCCGACAGTACACTGAAGCTTTCTTT
NA	NA	TRBJ1-5	TRBV28	CASSRGSGQPQHF	TGTGCCAGCAGCAGGGGTTCCGGTCAGCCCCAGCATTTT
NA	few	TRBJ1-1	TRBV7-9	CASSWPQIEAFF	TGTGCCAGCAGCTGGCCCCAGATTGAAGCTTTCTTT
NA	NA	TRBJ1-5	TRBV2	CASSDRLTNQPQHF	TGTGCCAGCAGTGACAGGTTGACGAATCAGCCCCAGCATTTT
TRBD2	NA	TRBJ2-3	TRBV5-4	CASSLRLAGDTQYF	TGTGCCAGCAGCTTGCGTCTAGCGGGAGATACGCAGTATTTT
NA	NA	TRBJ2-3	TRBV29-1	CSVKPLSLTDTQYF	TGCAGCGTTAAACCTCTTTCACTCACAGATACGCAGTATTTT
TRBD1	NA	TRBJ2-5	TRBV7-9	CASSVGDRVQETQYF	TGTGCCAGCAGCGTCGGCGACAGGGTACAAGAGACCCAGTACTTC
NA	few	TRBJ1-1	TRBV28	CASSIGTSTEAFF	TGTGCCAGTTCGATTGGGACTAGTACTGAAGCTTTCTTT
NA	NA	TRBJ2-1	TRBV5-4	CASSHTSATRNEQFF	TGTGCCAGCAGCCATACTAGTGCTACCCGCAATGAGCAGTTCTTC
NA	NA	TRBJ2-1	TRBV14	CASSQGPGQRSYNEQFF	TGTGCCAGCAGCCAAGGCCCTGGACAGCGCTCCTACAATGAGCAGTTCTTC
NA	few	TRBJ2-7	TRBV5-1	CASSSILRDEQYF	TGCGCCAGCAGCTCTATTTTGAGGGACGAGCAGTACTTC
TRBD1	NA	TRBJ1-5	TRBV2	CASSEPDRDGGNQPQHF	TGTGCCAGCAGTGAGCCCGACAGGGACGGTGGCAATCAGCCCCAGCATTTT
TRBD2	NA	TRBJ2-2	TRBV9	CASSVAASGDQSGELFF	TGTGCCAGCAGCGTAGCGGCTAGCGGGGACCAGTCCGGGGAGCTGTTTTTT
NA	NA	TRBJ2-5	TRBV6-1	CATAGQAQETQYF	TGTGCCACAGCGGGACAGGCCCAAGAGACCCAGTACTTC
NA	NA	TRBJ2-1	TRBV29-1	CSVGGNPTRGGLNNEQFF	TGCAGCGTCGGCGGGAACCCTACGAGGGGCGGCCTCAACAATGAGCAGTTCTTC
NA	NA	TRBJ1-4	TRBV7-2	CASSPIRTGNEKLFF	TGTGCCAGCAGCCCAATCCGGACGGGGAATGAAAAACTGTTTTTT
TRBD2	NA	TRBJ2-7	TRBV29-1	CSVEGREFGRDYEQYF	TGCAGCGTTGAAGGGCGGGAGTTTGGGCGAGACTACGAGCAGTACTTC
NA	once	TRBJ2-5	TRBV5-1	CASSLEIGTFEGETQYF	TGCGCCAGCAGCTTGGAGATTGGGACTTTCGAGGGAGAGACCCAGTACTTC
TRBD2	NA	TRBJ2-7	TRBV28	CASSRLAGGREQYF	TGTGCCAGCAGCCGACTAGCGGGGGGGCGCGAGCAGTACTTC
NA	NA	TRBJ1-2	TRBV6-5	CASSSQGNYGYTF	TGTGCCAGCAGCTCACAGGGAAACTATGGCTACACCTTC
TRBD2	NA	TRBJ2-7	TRBV7-3	CASSPAGASPYEQYF	TGTGCCAGCAGCCCAGCGGGAGCGAGTCCCTACGAGCAGTACTTC
NA	NA	TRBJ2-1	TRBV27	CASSPSLTGRRVDEQFF	TGTGCCAGCAGTCCCTCCCTGACCGGGAGAAGGGTGGATGAGCAGTTCTTC
NA	few	TRBJ2-6	TRBV4-1	CASSQDIAGGSGANVLTF	TGCGCCAGCAGCCAAGATATTGCCGGAGGATCTGGGGCCAACGTCCTGACTTTC
NA	NA	TRBJ1-4	TRBV29-1	CSVGLQGNEKLFF	TGCAGCGTTGGGTTACAGGGTAATGAAAAACTGTTTTTT
NA	NA	TRBJ1-1	TRBV9	CASSVEGRDTEAFF	TGTGCCAGCAGCGTAGAGGGGAGGGACACTGAAGCTTTCTTT
NA	NA	TRBJ1-4	TRBV28	CASSQYREKLFF	TGTGCCAGCAGTCAATACCGGGAAAAACTGTTTTTT
NA	NA	TRBJ1-2	TRBV13	CASSFRTAVNYGYTF	TGTGCCAGCAGCTTCAGGACAGCCGTTAACTATGGCTACACCTTC
NA	NA	TRBJ1-4	TRBV7-8	CASSATGFANEKLFF	TGTGCCAGCAGCGCGACAGGTTTTGCTAATGAAAAACTGTTTTTT
TRBD1	NA	TRBJ2-7	TRBV6-5	CASSYFQPGQGYEQYF	TGTGCCAGCAGTTACTTCCAGCCGGGACAGGGTTACGAGCAGTACTTC
NA	NA	TRBJ2-1	TRBV5-6	CASSLPAGTGNNEQFF	TGTGCCAGCAGCTTGCCAGCGGGGACAGGAAACAATGAGCAGTTCTTC
TRBD1	NA	TRBJ2-3	TRBV7-9	CASSLMTGWTDTQYF	TGTGCCAGCAGCTTAATGACAGGGTGGACAGATACGCAGTATTTT
TRBD1	NA	TRBJ1-5	TRBV15	CATSRERRGGMGSNQPQHF	TGTGCCACCAGCAGAGAAAGGCGAGGGGGCATGGGTAGCAATCAGCCCCAGCATTTT
TRBD1	once	TRBJ1-1	TRBV5-4	CASSLDRTGLNTEAFF	TGTGCCAGCAGCTTGGATCGGACAGGGCTGAACACTGAAGCTTTCTTT